The clone carrying this TCR beta chain was counted only a few times. V lost 3 bases and J lost 9; bases outside the gene matches: 6. The germline CDR1 and CDR2 sequences are ENHRY and SYGVKD. The CDR3 loop spans 15 amino acids. A single record per CDR3 protein comes from TCRdb applying MiXCR to the RT-PCR reads. The table shows around 700,000 distinct CDR3 sequences, with approximately 15% occurring only once. V and J are TRBV10-3 and TRBJ2-5; 14 bases are shared with TRBD2. Material: memory CD4+ T cells from blood. This receptor was taken from a female donor in good health, serving as a healthy control. This CDR3 reads CAISDPGTSGSSQYF. For the CDR3, the DNA is TGTGCCATCAGTGACCCTGGGACTAGCGGGAGCTCCCAGTACTTC.